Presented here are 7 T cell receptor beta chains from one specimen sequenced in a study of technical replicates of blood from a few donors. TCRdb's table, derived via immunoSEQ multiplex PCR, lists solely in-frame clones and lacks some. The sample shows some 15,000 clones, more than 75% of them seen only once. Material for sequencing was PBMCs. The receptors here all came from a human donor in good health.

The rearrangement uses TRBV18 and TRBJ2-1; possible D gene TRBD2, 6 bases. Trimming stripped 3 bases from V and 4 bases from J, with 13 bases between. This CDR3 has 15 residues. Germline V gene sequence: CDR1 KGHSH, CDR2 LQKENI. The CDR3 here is CASSPRWEEYNEQFF. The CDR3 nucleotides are TGTGCCAGCTCACCCCGTTGGGAGGAGTACAATGAGCAGTTCTTC.

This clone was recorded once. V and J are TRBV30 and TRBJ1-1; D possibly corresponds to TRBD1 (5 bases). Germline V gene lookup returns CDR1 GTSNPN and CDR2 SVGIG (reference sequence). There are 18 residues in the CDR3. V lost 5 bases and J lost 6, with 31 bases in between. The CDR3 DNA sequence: TGTGCCTGGGAGAAAGGACGGACACATCCTAAGCCCCTCGCTGAAGCTTTCTTT. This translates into CAWEKGRTHPKPLAEAFF.

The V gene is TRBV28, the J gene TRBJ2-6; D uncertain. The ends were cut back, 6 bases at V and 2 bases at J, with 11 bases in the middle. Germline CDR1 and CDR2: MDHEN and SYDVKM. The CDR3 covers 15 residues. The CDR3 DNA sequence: TGTGCCAGCAGCCACCTAGAGGCTGGGGCCAACGTCCTGACTTTC. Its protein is CASSHLEAGANVLTF.

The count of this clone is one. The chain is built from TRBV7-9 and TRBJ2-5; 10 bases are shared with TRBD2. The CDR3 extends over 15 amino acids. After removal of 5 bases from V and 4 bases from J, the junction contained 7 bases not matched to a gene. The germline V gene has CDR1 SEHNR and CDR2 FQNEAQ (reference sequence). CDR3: CASSPGTSERETQYF. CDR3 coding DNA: TGTGCCAGCAGCCCCGGGACTAGCGAGCGAGAGACCCAGTACTTC.

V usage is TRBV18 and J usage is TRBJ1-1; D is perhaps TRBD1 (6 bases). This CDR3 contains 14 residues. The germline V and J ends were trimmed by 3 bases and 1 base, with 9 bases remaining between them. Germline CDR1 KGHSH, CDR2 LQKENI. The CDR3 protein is CASSPWTENTEAFF. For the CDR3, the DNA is TGTGCCAGCTCACCTTGGACAGAGAACACTGAAGCTTTCTTT. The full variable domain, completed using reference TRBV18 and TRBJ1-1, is NAGVMQNPRHLVRRRGQEARLRCSPMKGHSHVYWYRQLPEEGLKFMVYLQKENIIDESGMPKERFSAEFPKEGPSILRIQQVVRGDSAAYFCASSPWTENTEAFFGQGTRLTVV.

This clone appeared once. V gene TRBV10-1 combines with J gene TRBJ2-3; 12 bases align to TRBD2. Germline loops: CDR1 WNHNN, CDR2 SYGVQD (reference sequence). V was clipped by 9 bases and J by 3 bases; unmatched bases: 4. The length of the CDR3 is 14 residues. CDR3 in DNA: TGCGCCAGGATGACTAGCGGGAGTACAGATACGCAGTATTTT. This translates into CARMTSGSTDTQYF.

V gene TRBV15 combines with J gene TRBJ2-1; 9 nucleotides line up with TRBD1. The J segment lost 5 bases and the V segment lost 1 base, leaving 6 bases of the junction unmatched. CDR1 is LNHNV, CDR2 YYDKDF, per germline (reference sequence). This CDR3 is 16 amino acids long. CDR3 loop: CATSRGLQGAHNEQFF. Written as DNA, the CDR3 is TGTGCCACCAGCAGAGGATTACAGGGGGCGCACAATGAGCAGTTCTTC.